Sequencing of this T cell receptor (beta chain) was carried out in a study of post-analysis software for immune sequencing data. Whole-study context: Courses of disease covered relapsing-remitting, secondary progressive and progressive-relapsing multiple sclerosis. Points from the study as a whole: Significantly lower normalized Chao1 diversity was found in patients with multiple sclerosis relative to controls. Compared with controls, patients had more of 4 to 6 TRBV segments, including TRBV5-6, TRBV5-1 and TRBV20-1. Samples made in the same batch grouped tightly together by F measure.

Per germline, CDR1 LNHNV and CDR2 YYDKDF (reference sequence). The CDR3 is 16 amino acids. V lost 0 bases to trimming and J lost 6 bases; unmatched junction nucleotides: 8. The authors incorporated unique molecular identifiers into the TCR beta cDNA libraries. Each sample of roughly 0.85 to 11 million input T cells yielded roughly 500,000 cDNA molecules, so each molecule approximated one T cell. TCRdb itself ran the PCR reads through MiXCR, one entry per CDR3 protein. The sample has roughly 200,000 distinct CDR3 sequences; approximately 29% are singletons. As concerns this clonotype: Its specificity is unknown.

The specimen was blood. The gene calls are TRBV15 and TRBJ1-5; 7 nucleotides align to TRBD1. This receptor was obtained from a girl aged 2 to 17 with multiple sclerosis. As DNA, the CDR3 is TGTGCCACCAGCAGAGATGGGGGGACAGTTGGTCAGCCCCAGCATTTT. It encodes CATSRDGGTVGQPQHF.